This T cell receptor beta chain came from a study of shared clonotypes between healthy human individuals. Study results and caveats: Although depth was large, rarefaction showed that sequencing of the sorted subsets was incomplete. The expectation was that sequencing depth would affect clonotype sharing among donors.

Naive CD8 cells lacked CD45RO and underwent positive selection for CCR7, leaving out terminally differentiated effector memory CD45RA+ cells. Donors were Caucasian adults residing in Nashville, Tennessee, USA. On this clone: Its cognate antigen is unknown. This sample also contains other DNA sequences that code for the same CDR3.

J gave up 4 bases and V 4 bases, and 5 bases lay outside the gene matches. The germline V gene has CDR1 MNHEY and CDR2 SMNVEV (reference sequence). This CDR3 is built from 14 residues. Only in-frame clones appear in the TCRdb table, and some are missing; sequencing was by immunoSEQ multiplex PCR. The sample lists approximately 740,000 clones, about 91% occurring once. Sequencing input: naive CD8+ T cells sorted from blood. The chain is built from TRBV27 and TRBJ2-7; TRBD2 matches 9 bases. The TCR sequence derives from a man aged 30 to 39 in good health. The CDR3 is CASSSGLAGYEQYF. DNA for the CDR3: TGTGCCAGCAGTTCGGGACTAGCTGGATACGAGCAGTACTTC.